The T cell receptor beta chain described here comes from a study of CD8+ T cells in alopecia areata. Findings and caveats of the study: Scalp lesions, especially in alopecia totalis/universalis, had higher clonality than normal scalp. The study found TCR sharing across patients less clear than in mice, possibly for HLA reasons. Scalp samples also contribute reads from the resident alphabeta T cells found in normal skin.

A word on this clone: Its antigen is currently unknown.

It was cDNA, reverse transcribed from extracted RNA, that served as the sequencing template. TCRdb keeps only in-frame clones here, not all; method: immunoSEQ multiplex PCR. The data contain about 150,000 clones, less than 65% of them seen just once; the ten biggest clones take up 35% to 40%. The authors sorted CD4+ and CD8+ T cells from PBMCs. V dropped 5 bases and J dropped 5 bases, with 6 bases sitting between them. CDR3 length: 11 amino acids. The germline V gene encodes CDR1 MNHEY and CDR2 SVGAGI. The chain carries TRBV6-5 and TRBJ2-5; D remains ambiguous. The sample consisted of CD8+ T cells sorted from blood. The TCR originated in a human donor in good health. CDR3 bases: TGTGCCAGCAGTGGCCAGGAGACCCAGTACTTC. Amino acids: CASSGQETQYF.